This T cell receptor beta chain was profiled in a study of T cell responses to AZD1222 COVID-19 vaccine. Points from the study as a whole: The span of vaccine-associated CD4 TCRs extended across spike, with dominance at 160-218 and 743-854. After the peak T cell response, and only then, were repertoires sampled. At study baseline, merely more than 5 AZD1222 recipients were seropositive.

Comments on this clone: Its specificity is not known.

This CDR3 has 15 amino acids. Looked up from germline, CDR1 is SGHRS and CDR2 is YFSETQ. The V segment lost 2 bases and the J segment 7 bases; nucleotides outside the gene matches: 6. Profiled with immunoSEQ multiplex PCR; TCRdb holds only in-frame clones, not every one. The table lists about 79,000 clones, 83% of them singletons. Timing groups of about 4 and about 12 weeks for second doses were pooled. V usage is TRBV5-1 and J usage is TRBJ1-6; 7 bases match TRBD1. The TCR sequence derives from an adult who received the AZD1222 COVID-19 vaccine. The starting material was peripheral blood, obtained 28 days after the second AZD1222 dose. The CDR3 is CASSFGQEGNSPLHF. The CDR3 bases are TGCGCCAGCAGCTTCGGACAGGAAGGGAATTCACCCCTCCACTTT.